Following are 27 T cell receptor beta chains from one sample sequenced in a study of shared clonotypes between healthy human individuals. Assay: immunoSEQ multiplex PCR; the TCRdb copy retains only in-frame clones and omits some. The table records approximately 500,000 clones, 90% to 96% of them present only once. The sample was naive CD4+ T cells sorted from blood. Subset of the sample: CD45RA+ positively selected. These TCRs come from a young woman in good health.

This clone came up once. The J gene is TRBJ1-2, the V gene TRBV7-9, with 8 bases that match TRBD1. The junction had 5 bases not matched to a gene; V was cut back by 5 bases and J by 6 bases. Germline-derived CDR1 and CDR2 are SEHNR and FQNEAQ (reference sequence). The length of the CDR3 is 13 residues. CDR3 nucleotide sequence: TGTGCCAGCAGCCGATTACAGGGGGATGGCTACACCTTC. Translation: CASSRLQGDGYTF. The full variable domain, rest sourced from reference TRBV7-9 and TRBJ1-2, is DTGVSQNPRHKITKRGQNVTFRCDPISEHNRLYWYRQTLGQGPEFLTYFQNEAQLEKSRLLSDRFSAERPKGSFSTLEIQRTEQGDSAMYLCASSRLQGDGYTFGSGTRLTVV.

The chain has TRBV7-9 and TRBJ1-1, with 7 bases aligning to TRBD1. CDR3 length: 16 amino acids. The germline V gene encodes CDR1 SEHNR and CDR2 FQNEAQ (reference sequence). V lost 4 bases and J lost 1; bases outside the gene matches: 9. The CDR3 protein is CASSSNTGDWNTEAFF. The CDR3 DNA reads TGTGCCAGCAGCTCGAATACAGGGGACTGGAACACTGAAGCTTTCTTT.

The J gene is TRBJ2-5, the V gene TRBV6-5; D is unresolved. The CDR3 covers 14 residues. Germline values: CDR1 MNHEY, CDR2 SVGAGI. V was clipped by 0 bases and J by 2 bases, with 7 bases between them. This CDR3 is CASSYSSSQETQYF. Here the CDR3 DNA reads TGTGCCAGCAGTTACTCGAGCAGTCAAGAGACCCAGTACTTC.

V and J are TRBV7-9 and TRBJ2-5; D is perhaps TRBD1 or TRBD2 (5 bases each). The V and J ends lost 0 bases and 4 bases respectively, with 15 bases between them. Germline V gene lookup returns CDR1 SEHNR and CDR2 FQNEAQ (reference sequence). The CDR3 length is 16 residues. The CDR3 region is CASSLALGLQGETQYF. The DNA of the CDR3 is TGTGCCAGCAGCTTAGCGCTAGGACTCCAGGGAGAGACCCAGTACTTC.

The chain uses TRBV7-7 and TRBJ2-2; D remains ambiguous. The CDR3 sequence is 13 residues long. V lost 5 bases and J lost 7, with 11 bases in between. Germline CDR1 and CDR2: SSHAT and FNYEAQ (reference sequence). CDR3 region: CASSPRIDGELFF. CDR3 DNA sequence: TGTGCCAGCAGCCCCCGTATTGACGGGGAGCTGTTTTTT.

This rearrangement joins TRBV27 to TRBJ1-1; tentative D call: TRBD1 (6 bases). Trimming took 2 bases from V and 5 from J, leaving 15 bases between them. Germline values: CDR1 MNHEY, CDR2 SMNVEV (reference sequence). CDR3 size: 15 residues. The CDR3: CASSLAHPGDTEAFF. The CDR3 nucleotides read TGTGCCAGCAGTTTAGCCCACCCAGGGGATACTGAAGCTTTCTTT.

CDR3 nucleotide sequence: TGTGCCAGTAAGCTTGGGGGCAGGAACGAGCAGTACTTC. Translation gives CASKLGGRNEQYF. The V call is TRBV19, the J call TRBJ2-7; tentatively, D is TRBD1 (6 bases). Between the trimmed V and J ends, which lost 7 bases and 5 bases, there was a span of 15 bases. CDR1 is LNHDA, CDR2 SQIVND, per germline (reference sequence). The CDR3 sequence is 13 residues long.

J is TRBJ1-6 and V is TRBV5-1; no clear D gene. The CDR3 spans 15 residues. Germline V gene sequence: CDR1 SGHRS, CDR2 YFSETQ. The V end was cut by 3 bases, the J end by 6 bases, with 13 bases between. Here the CDR3 reads CASSYSEVGNSPLHF. The CDR3 nucleotides are TGCGCCAGCAGCTATTCAGAAGTTGGTAATTCACCCCTCCACTTT.

The chain carries TRBV7-2 and TRBJ1-5; weak D call: TRBD1 (6 bases). Germline assignment: CDR1 SGHTA and CDR2 FQGNSA. The germline V and J ends were trimmed by 0 bases and 4 bases, with 13 bases remaining between them. CDR3 length equals 16 residues. CDR3 sequence: CASSLATGWENQPQHF. CDR3 bases: TGTGCCAGCAGCTTAGCTACAGGGTGGGAAAATCAGCCCCAGCATTTT. Full variable domain (outside the CDR3, taken from reference TRBV7-2 and TRBJ1-5): GAGVSQSPSNKVTEKGKDVELRCDPISGHTALYWYRQSLGQGLEFLIYFQGNSAPDKSGLPSDRFSAERTGGSVSTLTIQRTQQEDSAVYLCASSLATGWENQPQHFGDGTRLSIL.

The V gene is TRBV19, the J gene TRBJ2-5; tentatively, D is TRBD1 (6 bases). The length of the CDR3 is 14 residues. The V and J ends lost 5 bases and 9 bases respectively, with 19 bases between them. Germline V lookup: CDR1 LNHDA, CDR2 SQIVND (reference sequence). The CDR3 sequence: CASSPKRGWLAQYF. The DNA of the CDR3 is TGTGCCAGTAGTCCTAAGAGGGGGTGGTTGGCCCAGTACTTC.

The V and J genes are TRBV5-1 and TRBJ2-3, with 7 bases aligning to TRBD1. Germline CDR1 SGHRS, CDR2 YFSETQ. Trimming cost V 1 base and J 0 bases; bases outside gene matches: 5. The CDR3 sequence is 16 residues long. This chain's CDR3 is CASSLWTGLSTDTQYF. CDR3 in DNA: TGCGCCAGCAGCTTGTGGACAGGCCTCAGCACAGATACGCAGTATTTT.

This chain uses TRBV19 with TRBJ1-5; 8 nucleotides align to TRBD1. The V gene's germline CDR1 is LNHDA and CDR2 SQIVND (reference sequence). There are 16 residues in the CDR3. V was clipped by 2 bases and J by 6 bases; unmatched bases: 9. The CDR3 loop is CASSISARGRGQPQHF. The CDR3 DNA follows: TGTGCCAGTAGTATATCAGCCAGGGGGCGAGGTCAGCCCCAGCATTTT.

The chain recombines TRBV4-1 with TRBJ1-2, with D possibly being TRBD1 (6 bases). Germline V CDR1 and CDR2: MGHRA, YSYEKL. This CDR3 has 14 amino acids. Trimming took off 2 bases at V and 4 bases at J, with 11 bases between the two ends. CDR3: CASSQPTRGYGYTF. The CDR3, as DNA: TGCGCCAGCAGCCAACCGACCAGGGGCTATGGCTACACCTTC.

V and J are TRBV19 and TRBJ1-5, with D possibly being TRBD1 (6 bases). The CDR3 loop spans 17 amino acids. Germline V gene lookup returns CDR1 LNHDA and CDR2 SQIVND (reference sequence). Trimming removed 5 bases from V and 3 bases from J, with 20 bases in between. CDR3 loop: CASSLHPGDGFNQPQHF. Here the CDR3 DNA reads TGTGCCAGTAGTCTACACCCAGGGGACGGGTTCAATCAGCCCCAGCATTTT.

This clone came up once. This chain's CDR3 is CASSMLAGGPDTQYF. The CDR3 nucleotides read TGTGCCAGTAGTATGCTAGCGGGAGGGCCAGATACGCAGTATTTT. The chain carries TRBV19 and TRBJ2-3; 12 nucleotides agree with TRBD2. This CDR3 has 15 residues. Per germline, CDR1 LNHDA and CDR2 SQIVND (reference sequence). V shed 3 bases, J shed 4 bases, and the junction held 2 bases outside the gene matches.

The chain employs TRBV28 and TRBJ2-7, with D unresolved. Trimming took off 2 bases at V and 2 bases at J, with 16 bases between the two ends. The length of the CDR3 is 16 residues. Germline CDR1 MDHEN, CDR2 SYDVKM. CDR3 sequence reads: CASSLVVGPVPYEQYF. DNA of the CDR3: TGTGCCAGCAGTTTAGTTGTCGGCCCTGTCCCCTACGAGCAGTACTTC.

This rearrangement joins TRBV5-6 to TRBJ1-2, with D possibly TRBD1 on 5 matching bases. Trimming took 0 bases from V and 7 from J, leaving 10 bases between them. This CDR3 is built from 13 residues. From germline, CDR1 is SGHDT and CDR2 YYEEEE. Here the CDR3 DNA reads TGTGCCAGCAGCTTGGAAGGGGTGGGTGGCTACACCTTC. Encoded protein: CASSLEGVGGYTF.

V and J are TRBV5-1 and TRBJ2-1; possible D gene TRBD2, 6 bases. Germline V lookup: CDR1 SGHRS, CDR2 YFSETQ. There are 15 residues in the CDR3. The V and J ends lost 1 base and 4 bases respectively, with 12 bases between them. CDR3 DNA: TGCGCCAGCAGCTTGCGCGGGGCGTTTTACAATGAGCAGTTCTTC. Translated, it gives CASSLRGAFYNEQFF.

This sequence joins TRBV29-1 and TRBJ1-1; D is unresolved. Trimming cost V 7 bases and J 1 base, with 13 bases left between them. The length of the CDR3 is 13 residues. Per the germline V gene, CDR1 is SQVTM and CDR2 is ANQGSEA. The CDR3 DNA reads as TGCAGCGCCGTGCCGGACCCGAACACTGAAGCTTTCTTT. Amino acids: CSAVPDPNTEAFF.

This clone was recorded only once. The V and J genes are TRBV4-1 and TRBJ1-1; D is possibly TRBD1 (5 bases). This CDR3 is built from 15 residues. Per the germline V gene, CDR1 is MGHRA and CDR2 is YSYEKL. V lost 5 bases to trimming and J lost 1 base, with 14 bases between them. The CDR3 loop is CASSLISTGNTEAFF. CDR3 DNA: TGCGCCAGCAGCTTAATCTCCACAGGGAACACTGAAGCTTTCTTT.

DNA of the CDR3: TGTGCCAGCAGTTTCGGGGCATTCGGGACACCCCTCCACTTT. It translates to CASSFGAFGTPLHF. The rearrangement uses TRBV28 and TRBJ1-6; D possibly corresponds to TRBD1 (5 bases). This CDR3 is 14 amino acids long. The germline gives CDR1 MDHEN, CDR2 SYDVKM. V was trimmed by 3 bases and J by 11 bases, leaving 14 bases between them.

The chain uses TRBV5-6 and TRBJ1-4; possible D gene TRBD1, 5 bases. Trimming took 0 bases from V and 3 from J, leaving 9 bases between them. This CDR3 is built from 15 residues. Germline CDR1 reads SGHDT; CDR2 reads YYEEEE. DNA for the CDR3: TGTGCCAGCAGCTTGGGACAGCTAGCTAATGAAAAACTGTTTTTT. This encodes CASSLGQLANEKLFF.

The chain joins TRBV2 to TRBJ2-7; D is perhaps TRBD2 (6 bases). The germline gives CDR1 SNHLY, CDR2 FYNNEI. With 9 bases removed from V and 12 bases from J, the gap between germline ends came to 15 bases. There are 10 residues in the CDR3. CDR3 protein: CASSGGPRYF. CDR3 bases: TGTGCCAGTAGCGGCGGGCCGCGGTACTTC.

The chain recombines TRBV5-1 with TRBJ2-7; the match to TRBD2 covers 11 bases. The V segment lost 4 bases and the J segment 2 bases; nucleotides outside the gene matches: 5. CDR1 SGHRS and CDR2 YFSETQ come from the germline V gene. This CDR3 comprises 15 residues. CDR3 in amino acids: CASSATSGGTYEQYF. CDR3 sequence (DNA): TGCGCCAGCAGCGCAACTAGCGGGGGAACCTACGAGCAGTACTTC.

The V and J genes are TRBV5-5 and TRBJ2-7, with D unresolved. There are 13 residues in the CDR3. The ends were cut back, 0 bases at V and 2 bases at J, with 6 bases in the middle. From germline, CDR1 is SGHKS and CDR2 YYEKEE (reference sequence). The CDR3 nucleotides read TGTGCCAGCAGCTTGGGGGTAGCCTACGAGCAGTACTTC. It specifies CASSLGVAYEQYF.

DNA of the CDR3: TGTGCCAGTACTGACAGGGGGCTGGGTCAGCCCCAGCATTTT. The encoded protein is CASTDRGLGQPQHF. The rearrangement uses TRBV19 and TRBJ1-5; 10 nucleotides match TRBD1. This CDR3 comprises 14 residues. Germline values: CDR1 LNHDA, CDR2 SQIVND (reference sequence). V shed 7 bases, J shed 6 bases, and the junction held 6 bases outside the gene matches. The whole variable domain, filled in from reference TRBV19 and TRBJ1-5, reads DGGITQSPKYLFRKEGQNVTLSCEQNLNHDAMYWYRQDPGQGLRLIYYSQIVNDFQKGDIAEGYSVSREKKESFPLTVTSAQKNPTAFYLCASTDRGLGQPQHFGDGTRLSIL.

The chain joins TRBV27 to TRBJ1-1, with 8 bases fitting TRBD1. The CDR3 has 15 amino acids. Germline CDR1 reads MNHEY; CDR2 reads SMNVEV (reference sequence). V shed 9 bases and J 6 bases; nucleotides not matched to a gene: 15. This CDR3 reads CASQKNQGAHAEAFF. The CDR3 DNA sequence: TGTGCCAGTCAAAAAAATCAGGGGGCTCACGCTGAAGCTTTCTTT.